The clone carrying this T cell receptor beta chain occurred many times. The target antigen is unknown. CDR1 and CDR2 from the germline V gene are MNHNS and SASEGT. The CDR3 has 14 residues. V trimming: 6 bases; J trimming: 1 base; junction bases outside the gene matches: 5. The data were obtained in a study of T-cell reconstitution after alpha-beta-depleted transplantation in children. Study outcomes and limitations: One year post-transplant, T-cell counts and diversity were largely derived from T cells produced anew. After transplant, high TCRbeta diversity at day 60 in some patients arose from surviving recipient T cells and thymic progenitors.

A library of TCRbeta sequences, prepared with unique molecular identifiers, was generated. Using its own MiXCR run on the PCR reads, TCRdb lists one record per CDR3 protein. The table has 200,000 to 250,000 distinct CDR3 sequences, roughly 9.1% seen once. This TCR came from a male patient between 2 and 10 years old who had a stem cell transplant for acute myeloid leukemia, so the T cells may come from the graft donor. The V and J genes are TRBV6-1 and TRBJ2-5, with 7 nucleotides matching TRBD1. The sample was PBMCs, mostly from graft donor cells, taken 360 days after TCRalphabeta/CD19-depleted stem cell transplant. The CDR3 nucleotides read TGTGCCAGCAGCCCGACAGGGATCCAAGAGACCCAGTACTTC. Residues: CASSPTGIQETQYF.